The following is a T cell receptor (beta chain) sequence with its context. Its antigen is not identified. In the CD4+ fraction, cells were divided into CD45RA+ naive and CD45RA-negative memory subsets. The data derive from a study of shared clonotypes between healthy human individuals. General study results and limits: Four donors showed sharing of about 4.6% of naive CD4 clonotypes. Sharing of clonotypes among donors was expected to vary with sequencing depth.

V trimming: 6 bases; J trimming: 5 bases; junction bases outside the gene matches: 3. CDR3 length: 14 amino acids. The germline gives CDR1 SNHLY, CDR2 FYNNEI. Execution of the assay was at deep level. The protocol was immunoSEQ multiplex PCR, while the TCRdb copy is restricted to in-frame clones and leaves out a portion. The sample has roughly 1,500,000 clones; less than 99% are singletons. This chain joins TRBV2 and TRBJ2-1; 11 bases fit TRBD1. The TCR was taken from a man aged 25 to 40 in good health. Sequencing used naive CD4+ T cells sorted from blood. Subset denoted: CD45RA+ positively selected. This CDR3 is CASRRDRGNNEQFF. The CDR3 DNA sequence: TGTGCCAGCAGGAGGGACAGGGGGAACAATGAGCAGTTCTTC.